One sample yielded the 30 T cell receptor beta chains listed below, sequenced in a study of CD8 T cells in ankylosing spondylitis. Using its own MiXCR run on the 5' RACE reads, TCRdb lists one record per CDR3 protein. This table holds under 150,000 distinct CDR3 sequences, over 10% found once. The sample comprised blood, either unsorted or a sorted T cell fraction (not recorded which). These TCRs come from a female donor with ankylosing spondylitis or in good health (not recorded which).

The sample holds many counts of this clonotype. The chain couples TRBV18 to TRBJ2-7; D is perhaps TRBD1 (6 bases). V lost 2 bases, J lost 3 bases, and 11 bases lay in between. This CDR3 is built from 14 residues. The germline CDR1 and CDR2 sequences are KGHSH and LQKENI. The CDR3 DNA is TGTGCCAGCTCACCAGGGGGCTCGGTCTACGAGCAGTACTTC. This translates into CASSPGGSVYEQYF.

This clonotype was seen more than once but under ten times. This chain joins TRBV25-1 and TRBJ2-5, with D possibly TRBD2 on 6 matching bases. The CDR3 contains 16 residues. Germline CDR1 MGHDK, CDR2 SYGVNS. Trimming took 5 bases from V and 0 from J, leaving 16 bases between them. CDR3: CASSPTKEGYQETQYF. Written as DNA, the CDR3 is TGTGCCAGCAGTCCCACCAAGGAGGGGTACCAAGAGACCCAGTACTTC.

This clonotype was observed many times. The CDR3 is CASSRLQDTQYF. CDR3 bases: TGTGCCAGCAGTCGACTCCAAGATACGCAGTATTTT. The chain joins TRBV12-3 or TRBV12-4 to TRBJ2-3; no reliable D call. CDR3 length: 12 residues. Trimming removed 5 bases from V and 5 bases from J, with 8 bases in between.

This clonotype was detected many times. The genes are TRBV29-1 and TRBJ1-2; D is possibly TRBD1 (5 bases). Trimming took 2 bases from V and 8 from J, leaving 15 bases between them. Germline loops: CDR1 SQVTM, CDR2 ANQGSEA. The length of the CDR3 is 13 residues. The CDR3 sequence is CSVERTREGGYTF. The CDR3 DNA reads as TGCAGCGTTGAAAGGACCAGGGAGGGAGGCTACACCTTC.

V usage is TRBV7-8 and J usage is TRBJ2-3; D is unclear. V lost 2 bases and J 2 bases, leaving 8 bases between the germline ends. The length of the CDR3 is 14 residues. In germline, CDR1 is SGHVS, CDR2 FQNEAQ. CDR3 DNA: TGTGCCAGCAGCTTATCCATCATCACAGATACGCAGTATTTT. It codes for CASSLSIITDTQYF.

This clonotype was picked up many times. V is TRBV12-3 or TRBV12-4 and J is TRBJ2-1; D might be TRBD2 (6 bases). This CDR3 has 18 residues. V lost 2 bases to trimming and J lost 1 base, with 18 bases between them. The CDR3: CASSLPSGGPPSYNEQFF. In nucleotides, the CDR3 is TGTGCCAGCAGTTTACCCTCCGGGGGACCCCCGTCCTACAATGAGCAGTTCTTC.

On this clonotype itself: A much more abundant neighbour one base away suggests this may be a read error. V and J are TRBV30 and TRBJ1-1; D remains unclear. Looked up from germline, CDR1 is GTSNPN and CDR2 is SVGIG (reference sequence). The CDR3 contains 12 residues. DNA for the CDR3: TGTGCCTGGAGTAGCGTCAACACTGAAGCTCTCTTT. This translates into CAWSSVNTEALF. Filled out from reference TRBV30 and TRBJ1-1, the complete variable domain reads SQTIHQWPATLVQPVGSPLSLECTVEGTSNPNLYWYRQAAGRGLQLLFYSVGIGQISSEVPQNLSASRPQDRQFILSSKKLLLSDSGFYLCAWSSVNTEALFGQGTRLTVV.

This clonotype has at least ten counts. The chain uses TRBV5-1 and TRBJ2-7; 9 bases agree with TRBD1. V gave up 0 bases and J gave up 3 bases; unmatched junction bases: 1. CDR3 length equals 14 residues. Per the germline V gene, CDR1 is SGHRS and CDR2 is YFSETQ. CDR3 sequence (DNA): TGCGCCAGCAGCTTGGGGACAGGGGTCTACGAGCAGTACTTC. As protein: CASSLGTGVYEQYF.

V and J are TRBV7-8 and TRBJ2-3; TRBD1 is a possible D gene (5 bases). CDR1 and CDR2 (germline): SGHVS, FQNEAQ. V dropped 3 bases and J dropped 1 base, with 11 bases sitting between them. The CDR3 length is 15 residues. The CDR3 nucleotides read TGTGCCAGCAGCTTTACCAGGGCTGGCACAGATACGCAGTATTTT. Protein product: CASSFTRAGTDTQYF. The variable domain in full, completed from reference TRBV7-8 and TRBJ2-3, reads GAGVSQSPRYKVAKRGQDVALRCDPISGHVSLFWYQQALGQGPEFLTYFQNEAQLDKSGLPSDRFFAERPEGSVSTLKIQRTQQEDSAVYLCASSFTRAGTDTQYFGPGTRLTVL.

The table lists this clonotype with many counts. The chain employs TRBV20-1 and TRBJ1-1; D is undetermined. This CDR3 has 13 residues. Per germline, CDR1 DFQATT and CDR2 SNEGSKA (reference sequence). Deletions cut 0 bases from V and 3 bases from J, with 8 bases between. The DNA of the CDR3 is TGCAGTGCTAGAGAGGTTAGTTACACTGAAGCTTTCTTT. Translating gives CSAREVSYTEAFF.

This clonotype was observed at least ten times. V and J are TRBV3-2 and TRBJ2-3; the tabulated D call, TRBD1, remains unverified against the DNA. TRBV3-2 is a documented pseudogene. CDR3 length: 18 amino acids. CDR3 coding DNA: TGTGCCAGCAGCCAAAGGGGACGGGGGGGTTCTAGCACAGATACGCAGTATTTT. The encoded protein is CASSQRGRGGSSTDTQYF.

At least ten counts were recorded for this clonotype. The genes are TRBV7-8 and TRBJ2-3; 14 bases line up with TRBD2. The CDR3 covers 17 residues. V was pared by 3 bases and J by 5 bases, with 7 bases of the junction left unmatched. Per germline, CDR1 SGHVS and CDR2 FQNEAQ. CDR3 protein: CASSFLPTSGRGDTQYF. CDR3 nucleotides: TGTGCCAGCAGCTTCCTTCCGACTAGCGGGAGGGGAGATACGCAGTATTTT. Complete variable domain (other parts from reference TRBV7-8 and TRBJ2-3): GAGVSQSPRYKVAKRGQDVALRCDPISGHVSLFWYQQALGQGPEFLTYFQNEAQLDKSGLPSDRFFAERPEGSVSTLKIQRTQQEDSAVYLCASSFLPTSGRGDTQYFGPGTRLTVL.

This clonotype showed up many times. The CDR3 DNA reads as TGTGCCAGCAGGAGGGGAGATACGCAGTATTTT. Protein sequence: CASRRGDTQYF. The V call is TRBV7-9, the J call TRBJ2-3; D might be TRBD1 or TRBD2, each matching 5 bases. CDR1 and CDR2 (germline): SEHNR, FQNEAQ (reference sequence). The CDR3 is 11 amino acids. The ends were cut back, 6 bases at V and 5 bases at J, with 6 bases in the middle.

This clonotype was picked up many times. This chain uses TRBV2 with TRBJ2-1, with TRBD1 matching over 7 bases. The V segment lost 6 bases and the J segment 2 bases; nucleotides outside the gene matches: 1. The CDR3 is 13 residues long. The germline V gene encodes CDR1 SNHLY and CDR2 FYNNEI. The CDR3: CASRTGTYNEQFF. In DNA form, the CDR3 reads TGTGCCAGCAGGACAGGGACCTACAATGAGCAGTTCTTC.

This clonotype came up a few times. CDR3 protein: CSVEGGSDVGELFF. The CDR3 DNA is TGCAGCGTTGAAGGCGGGAGTGATGTCGGGGAGCTGTTTTTT. The chain has TRBV29-1 and TRBJ2-2; the match to TRBD2 covers 7 bases. Germline V gives CDR1 SQVTM, CDR2 ANQGSEA. This CDR3 is 14 amino acids long. V lost 1 base, J lost 7 bases, and 6 bases stayed unmatched.

This clonotype came up many times. This chain joins TRBV12-2 and TRBJ2-1. TRBV12-2 is a pseudogene segment. The CDR3 length is 14 residues. This CDR3 is CASRFGTPDNEQFF. The DNA for the CDR3 is TGTGCAAGTCGCTTTGGGACTCCGGACAATGAGCAGTTCTTC.

The genes are TRBV19 and TRBJ2-7, with 8 positions matching TRBD2. Unmatched junction bases numbered 10, after V lost 5 bases and J lost 1 base. In germline, CDR1 is LNHDA, CDR2 SQIVND (reference sequence). This CDR3 is built from 16 residues. CDR3 residues: CASSPRTSSLSYEQYF. In nucleotides, the CDR3 is TGTGCCAGTAGTCCCCGGACTAGCAGCTTATCCTACGAGCAGTACTTC.

This sequence joins TRBV24-1 and TRBJ2-3; 9 bases are a match to TRBD1. Germline V lookup: CDR1 KGHDR, CDR2 SFDVKD. The CDR3 is made up of 18 amino acids. V shed 3 bases, J shed 2 bases, and the junction held 11 bases outside the gene matches. CDR3 sequence reads: CATSDPGQGTPSTDTQYF. The CDR3 DNA reads TGTGCCACCAGTGATCCCGGACAGGGGACCCCTTCCACAGATACGCAGTATTTT.

The chain uses TRBV19 and TRBJ1-2; D perhaps matches TRBD1 (6 bases). CDR3 size: 14 residues. V was shortened by 7 bases and J by 5 bases, with 17 bases between the two germline ends. CDR1 is LNHDA and CDR2 is SQIVND in the germline V gene (reference sequence). The CDR3 sequence: CASIAQGSGYGYTF. The CDR3 DNA is TGTGCCAGTATCGCACAGGGCAGCGGTTATGGCTACACCTTC.

This clonotype was observed at least ten times. The chain uses TRBV28 and TRBJ2-5, with D possibly TRBD2 on 6 matching bases. The CDR3 has 15 amino acids. Trimming left V 6 bases short and J 0 bases short, with 14 bases between. Germline CDR1 and CDR2: MDHEN and SYDVKM. The CDR3 bases are TGTGCCAGCAGGGGAGGAGGAAAGTACCAAGAGACCCAGTACTTC. Amino acids: CASRGGGKYQETQYF.

This clonotype came up many times. This chain connects TRBV20-1 to TRBJ2-1; 8 bases align to TRBD2. The CDR3 is made up of 16 amino acids. Germline trimming cut 0 bases from V and 1 base from J; bases unmatched to any gene: 5. Germline V gene sequence: CDR1 DFQATT, CDR2 SNEGSKA (reference sequence). CDR3 in amino acids: CSARDTKRGSYNEQFF. CDR3 in DNA: TGCAGTGCTAGAGATACTAAGCGGGGGTCCTACAATGAGCAGTTCTTC.

Many counts were recorded for this clonotype. The J gene is TRBJ2-1, the V gene TRBV6-1; D is possibly TRBD1 (5 bases). CDR3 length: 14 residues. Per germline, CDR1 MNHNS and CDR2 SASEGT. V shed 0 bases and J shed 6 bases, with 9 bases lying between them. The CDR3 is CASSEAGAVNEQFF. The CDR3 region has the DNA TGTGCCAGCAGTGAAGCTGGGGCCGTCAATGAGCAGTTCTTC.

This clonotype appeared many times. The V call is TRBV14, the J call TRBJ2-3; no definite D call. This CDR3 has 15 amino acids. V lost 4 bases and J lost 2, with 13 bases in between. The germline V gene encodes CDR1 SGHDN and CDR2 FVKESK. CDR3 sequence reads: CASSPTQLATDTQYF. The CDR3 nucleotides are TGTGCCAGCAGCCCCACACAGTTAGCCACAGATACGCAGTATTTT. The full variable domain, with the rest looked up from reference TRBV14 and TRBJ2-3, is EAGVTQFPSHSVIEKGQTVTLRCDPISGHDNLYWYRRVMGKEIKFLLHFVKESKQDESGMPNNRFLAERTGGTYSTLKVQPAELEDSGVYFCASSPTQLATDTQYFGPGTRLTVL.

The rearrangement links TRBV5-4 to TRBJ1-3; D is unresolved. The V and J ends lost 5 bases and 4 bases respectively, with 7 bases between them. The CDR3 contains 12 residues. Germline lookup yields CDR1 SGHNT and CDR2 YYREEE (reference sequence). The CDR3 loop reads CASRPDGNTIYF. The CDR3, as DNA: TGTGCCAGCAGGCCCGACGGAAACACCATATATTTT.

The genes are TRBV27 and TRBJ2-7; 7 bases line up with TRBD1. Unmatched junction bases numbered 7, after V lost 5 bases and J lost 3 bases. Germline CDR1 is MNHEY and CDR2 is SMNVEV (reference sequence). The CDR3 totals 14 residues. The CDR3 loop is CASSMRQGRYEQYF. The CDR3 DNA sequence: TGTGCCAGCAGTATGAGACAGGGCCGCTACGAGCAGTACTTC.

This clonotype was counted ten times or more. The rearrangement joins TRBV27 to TRBJ2-7; tentative D call: TRBD1 (5 bases). Germline lookup yields CDR1 MNHEY and CDR2 SMNVEV (reference sequence). Trimming cost V 0 bases and J 5 bases, with 14 bases left between them. This CDR3 comprises 15 residues. The CDR3 DNA reads TGTGCCAGCAGTTTATCGATAGGACACCCTGACGAGCAGTACTTC. It is translated as CASSLSIGHPDEQYF.

The chain combines TRBV11-2 with TRBJ2-4; D is possibly TRBD1 or TRBD2 (7 bases each). Germline CDR1 is SGHAT and CDR2 is FQNNGV. The V end was cut by 5 bases, the J end by 0 bases, with 17 bases between. This CDR3 comprises 17 residues. This chain's CDR3 is CASSPRQGGGAKNIQYF. The CDR3 DNA reads as TGTGCCAGCAGCCCCCGACAGGGAGGGGGAGCCAAAAACATTCAGTACTTC.

In its sample, this clonotype was seen a few times. The chain employs TRBV10-1 and TRBJ2-1; D gene uncertain. Germline V gene lookup returns CDR1 WNHNN and CDR2 SYGVQD (reference sequence). V lost 6 bases and J 7 bases, leaving 13 bases between the germline ends. This CDR3 comprises 13 residues. Here the CDR3 reads CASRETRGNEQFF. CDR3 bases: TGCGCCAGCAGAGAGACTCGCGGTAATGAGCAGTTCTTC.

As concerns this clonotype: At one boundary the junction diverges from the germline segment, which might be a read error. The chain couples TRBV7-8 to TRBJ2-7; 7 bases align to TRBD2. The germline V gene encodes CDR1 SGHVS and CDR2 FQNEAQ. The CDR3 has 14 residues. For the CDR3, the DNA is TGTGCCAGCAGTTCCCACTCTGGGGACTACGAGGAGTACTTC. This codes for CASSSHSGDYEEYF.

This clonotype appeared many times. The chain has TRBV3-1 and TRBJ1-1; a weak D match, TRBD1 (5 bases). The germline CDR1 and CDR2 sequences are LGHDT and YNNKEL (reference sequence). CDR3 length equals 14 residues. The germline V and J ends were trimmed by 4 bases and 0 bases, with 9 bases remaining between them. CDR3 loop: CASSLDTLNTEAFF. The CDR3 DNA follows: TGTGCCAGCAGCCTGGACACCTTGAACACTGAAGCTTTCTTT.